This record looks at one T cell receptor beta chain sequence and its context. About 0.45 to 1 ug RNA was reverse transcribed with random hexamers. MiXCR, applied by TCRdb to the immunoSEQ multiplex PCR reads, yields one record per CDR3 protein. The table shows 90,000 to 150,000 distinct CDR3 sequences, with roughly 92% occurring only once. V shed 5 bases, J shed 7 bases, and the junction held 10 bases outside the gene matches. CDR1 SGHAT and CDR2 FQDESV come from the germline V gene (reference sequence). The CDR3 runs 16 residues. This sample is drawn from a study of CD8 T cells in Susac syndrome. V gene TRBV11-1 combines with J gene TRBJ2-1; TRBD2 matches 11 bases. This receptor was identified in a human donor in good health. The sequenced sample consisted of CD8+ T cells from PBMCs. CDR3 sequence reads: CASSATTSGVTNEQFF. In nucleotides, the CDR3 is TGTGCCAGCAGCGCTACGACTAGCGGGGTTACAAATGAGCAGTTCTTC.